This TCR beta chain originates from a study of T cells after yellow fever vaccination. General observations from the study: Some clonotypes, a small share, were shared between CD4 and CD8 compartments.

A note on this clonotype: Its target is unknown.

The germline V gene has CDR1 LGHDT and CDR2 YNNKEL (reference sequence). This CDR3 contains 18 residues. Trimming shortened V by 2 bases and J by 8 bases, and 24 bases separated the two germline ends. Universal primer sites and UMIs were introduced during 5'RACE template-switching synthesis of TCR cDNA. MiXCR, applied by TCRdb to the 5' RACE reads, yields one record per CDR3 protein. The data contain a few hundred thousand distinct CDR3 sequences, roughly 4.3% of them singletons. The rearrangement joins TRBV3-1 to TRBJ1-4, with D perhaps TRBD1 (5 bases). The source was PBMCs, collected 5 days after the yellow fever booster vaccination. The sequence was collected from a man younger than 35 who received the YFV17D yellow fever vaccine. The CDR3 DNA reads TGTGCCAGCAGCCAAAGGGGCCCCCAGACCCGACAGTCGGAAAAACTGTTTTTT. Amino acid sequence: CASSQRGPQTRQSEKLFF.